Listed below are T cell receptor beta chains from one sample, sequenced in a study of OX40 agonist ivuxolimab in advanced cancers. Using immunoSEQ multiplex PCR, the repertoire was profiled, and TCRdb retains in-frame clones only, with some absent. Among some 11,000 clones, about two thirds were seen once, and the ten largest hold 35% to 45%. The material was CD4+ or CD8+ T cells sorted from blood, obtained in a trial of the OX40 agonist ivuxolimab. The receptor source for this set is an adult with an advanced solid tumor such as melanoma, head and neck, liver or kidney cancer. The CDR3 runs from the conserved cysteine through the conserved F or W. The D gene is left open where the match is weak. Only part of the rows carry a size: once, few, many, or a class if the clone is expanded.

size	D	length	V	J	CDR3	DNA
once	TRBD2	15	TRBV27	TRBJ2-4	CASRLAGLAKNIQYF	TGTGCCAGCAGATTAGCGGGTCTAGCCAAAAACATTCAGTACTTC
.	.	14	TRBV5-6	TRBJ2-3	CASSIGQITDTQYF	TGTGCCAGCAGCATCGGACAGATCACAGATACGCAGTATTTT
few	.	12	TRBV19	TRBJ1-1	CASSRPPVEAFF	TGTGCCAGTAGTCGGCCGCCCGTTGAAGCTTTCTTT
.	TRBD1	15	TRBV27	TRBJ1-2	CASSSTGAFGYGYTF	TGTGCCAGCAGTTCGACAGGGGCCTTCGGGTATGGCTACACCTTC
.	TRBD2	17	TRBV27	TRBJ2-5	CASSLSSAGVARETQYF	TGTGCCAGCAGTTTATCCTCAGCGGGAGTGGCTAGAGAGACCCAGTACTTC
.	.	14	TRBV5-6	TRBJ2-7	CASSLVGDSYEQYF	TGTGCCAGCAGCTTGGTGGGGGACTCCTACGAGCAGTACTTC
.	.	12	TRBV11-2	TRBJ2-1	CASSLGPFKQFF	TGTGCCAGCAGCTTGGGTCCCTTCAAGCAGTTCTTC
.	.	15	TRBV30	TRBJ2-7	CAWSVLGSTSYEQYF	TGTGCCTGGAGTGTATTGGGCTCCACTTCCTACGAGCAGTACTTC
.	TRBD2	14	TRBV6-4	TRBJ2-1	CASSELAGGNEQFF	TGTGCCAGCAGTGAACTAGCGGGAGGCAATGAGCAGTTCTTC
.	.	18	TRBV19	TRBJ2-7	CASTLAPGKGRLDYEQYF	TGTGCCAGTACCCTAGCCCCTGGGAAAGGCCGTTTGGACTACGAGCAGTACTTC
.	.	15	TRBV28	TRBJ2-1	CASSLTRGGTNEQFF	TGTGCCAGCAGTCTTACCAGGGGCGGAACCAATGAGCAGTTCTTC
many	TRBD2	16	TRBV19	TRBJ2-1	CASSTWTSGGYNEQFF	TGTGCCAGTAGTACGTGGACTAGCGGGGGGTACAATGAGCAGTTCTTC
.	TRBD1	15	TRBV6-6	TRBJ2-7	CASSFYRGLIGEQYF	TGTGCCAGCAGTTTCTACAGGGGGCTGATAGGCGAGCAGTACTTC
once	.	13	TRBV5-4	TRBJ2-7	CASSLEGRSEQYF	TGTGCCAGCAGCCTGGAAGGGAGATCCGAGCAGTACTTC
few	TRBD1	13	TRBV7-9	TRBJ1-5	CASSPGGHQPQHF	TGTGCCAGCAGCCCAGGGGGCCATCAGCCCCAGCATTTT
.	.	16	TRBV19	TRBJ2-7	CASSRGERSDSYEQYF	TGTGCCAGTAGTCGGGGTGAGCGGTCGGACTCCTACGAGCAGTACTTC
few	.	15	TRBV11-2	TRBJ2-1	CASSLTASSYNEQFF	TGTGCCAGCAGTTTGACAGCGTCTTCCTACAATGAGCAGTTCTTC
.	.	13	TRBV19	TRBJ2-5	CASSITPPETQYF	TGTGCCAGTAGTATAACGCCGCCGGAGACCCAGTACTTC
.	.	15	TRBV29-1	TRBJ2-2	CSVEKGSLNTGELFF	TGCAGCGTTGAAAAAGGCAGCCTTAACACCGGGGAGCTGTTTTTT
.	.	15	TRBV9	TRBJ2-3	CASSPGGYSTDTQYF	TGTGCCAGCAGCCCTGGCGGCTATAGCACAGATACGCAGTATTTT
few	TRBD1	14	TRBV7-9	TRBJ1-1	CASDLTGEVGEAFF	TGTGCCAGTGACCTTACAGGGGAAGTAGGTGAAGCTTTCTTT
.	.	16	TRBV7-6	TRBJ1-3	CASSVGPSGSGNTIYF	TGTGCCAGCAGCGTGGGTCCGTCCGGCTCTGGAAACACCATATATTTT
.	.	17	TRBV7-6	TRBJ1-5	CASSLMSGGWSNQPQHF	TGTGCCAGCAGCTTAATGTCTGGGGGTTGGAGCAATCAGCCCCAGCATTTT
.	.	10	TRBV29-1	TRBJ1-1	CSVLETEAFF	TGCAGCGTTCTAGAGACTGAAGCTTTCTTT
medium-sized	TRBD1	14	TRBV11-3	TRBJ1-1	CASSVTGGYTEAFF	TGTGCCAGCAGCGTTACAGGGGGTTACACTGAAGCTTTCTTT
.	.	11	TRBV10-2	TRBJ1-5	CASRDGQPQHF	TGCGCCAGCAGGGATGGTCAGCCCCAGCATTTT